This TCR beta chain was sequenced in a study of cytomegalovirus exposure and HLA in healthy donors. Study-wide background: In a later analysis, it was reported that the roughly 130 validation repertoires had been produced on the same platform as the roughly 700 repertoires belonging to the first cohort.

Of note for this clone: Antigen specificity is unknown.

TCRdb's copy holds only in-frame clones and misses some; the assay was immunoSEQ multiplex PCR. The repertoire has 90,000 to 130,000 clones, approximately 89% of them found once; the top ten carry over 1.5%. The donors were in the approximately 120-subject validation cohort; that cohort was separate from the roughly 680-subject first cohort. General study results and limits: It was around 160 TCR beta chains that were listed as cytomegalovirus-associated. Later, an analysis found that TCR clusters from the first cohort tended to co-occur in the 90 to 150 validation repertoires.

The CDR3 totals 15 residues. V lost 4 bases, J lost 9 bases, and 8 bases stayed unmatched. Germline lookup yields CDR1 SGHVS and CDR2 FQNEAQ. The clonotype originates from a woman aged 18 to 35 in good health and CMV-seronegative. Sequencing was done on a sample of PBMCs. The chain carries TRBV7-8 and TRBJ1-6; TRBD1 aligns across 8 bases. CDR3: CASSSGQGGGSPLHF. CDR3 nucleotides: TGTGCCAGCAGCTCCGGACAGGGAGGGGGTTCACCCCTCCACTTT.